Following are 17 T cell receptor beta chains from one sample sequenced in a study of T-cell reconstitution after alpha-beta-depleted transplantation in children. A library of TCRbeta sequences, prepared with unique molecular identifiers, was generated. TCRdb re-called the PCR reads with MiXCR, one entry per CDR3 protein. The sample yields about 440,000 distinct CDR3 sequences, 43% seen once. The input for sequencing was PBMCs, taken before TCRalphabeta/CD19-depleted stem cell transplant. These receptor sequences come from a girl aged 2-10 years with aplastic anemia, due to receive a stem cell transplant.

Many counts were recorded for this clonotype. This chain joins TRBV29-1 and TRBJ2-7; D uncertain. CDR3 length: 11 residues. Germline V lookup: CDR1 SQVTM, CDR2 ANQGSEA. Trimming took off 6 bases at V and 3 bases at J, with 9 bases between the two ends. The DNA for the CDR3 is TGCAGCGTCTCCCTGGGCTACGAGCAGTACTTC. Translation: CSVSLGYEQYF.

The CDR3 sequence: CASSRDRGLGYEQYF. The CDR3 DNA reads as TGTGCCAGCTCTCGAGACAGGGGGCTCGGCTACGAGCAGTACTTC. The V gene is TRBV18, the J gene TRBJ2-7, with TRBD1 matching 10 bases. The CDR3 length is 15 residues. The J segment lost 3 bases and the V segment lost 6 bases, leaving 8 bases of the junction unmatched. Germline lookup yields CDR1 KGHSH and CDR2 LQKENI.

This rearrangement joins TRBV5-1 to TRBJ2-3, with TRBD2 matching over 12 bases. V shed 0 bases and J 7 bases; nucleotides not matched to a gene: 3. CDR3 length equals 15 residues. Germline V CDR1 and CDR2: SGHRS, YFSETQ. DNA of the CDR3: TGCGCCAGCAGCTTGGATGGACTAGCGGGATATACGCAGTATTTT. The encoded protein is CASSLDGLAGYTQYF.

The table lists this clonotype with many counts. This rearrangement joins TRBV3-1 to TRBJ2-3; TRBD1 matches 9 bases. CDR1 is LGHDT and CDR2 is YNNKEL in the germline V gene (reference sequence). Trimming at V came to 6 bases and at J to 3 bases, leaving 7 bases not matched to a gene. The CDR3 totals 15 residues. DNA for the CDR3: TGTGCCAGCAGACCCTGGGACAGGGAAACAGATACGCAGTATTTT. This encodes CASRPWDRETDTQYF.

At least ten counts were recorded for this clonotype. The rearrangement links TRBV29-1 to TRBJ1-1, with D tentatively TRBD1 (6 bases). This CDR3 spans 12 amino acids. CDR1 and CDR2 from the germline V gene are SQVTM and ANQGSEA. The V end was cut by 6 bases, the J end by 3 bases, with 11 bases between. The CDR3 nucleotides are TGCAGCGTCATTAGGGGGGACACTGAAGCTTTCTTT. Protein product: CSVIRGDTEAFF.

The J gene is TRBJ2-5, the V gene TRBV5-5; the D call may be TRBD1 or TRBD2 (5 bases each). The V and J ends lost 0 bases and 3 bases respectively, with 12 bases between them. This CDR3 is 15 amino acids long. Germline V CDR1 and CDR2: SGHKS, YYEKEE (reference sequence). For the CDR3, the DNA is TGTGCCAGCAGCTTGGGGTCCCGAGGGGAAGAGACCCAGTACTTC. Translated, it gives CASSLGSRGEETQYF.

This clonotype has only a few counts. The rearrangement joins TRBV4-1 to TRBJ2-7, with TRBD1 identical over 9 bases. CDR3 length: 14 amino acids. V trimming: 7 bases; J trimming: 6 bases; junction bases outside the gene matches: 10. Germline V CDR1 and CDR2: MGHRA, YSYEKL. In nucleotides, the CDR3 is TGCGCCAGCAACGCAATTGGACAGGGGACCGAGCAGTACTTC. Protein product: CASNAIGQGTEQYF.

The CDR3 protein is CASTSLYADTQYF. CDR3 sequence (DNA): TGTGCCAGCACCTCCTTGTACGCAGATACGCAGTATTTT. The V gene is TRBV7-9, the J gene TRBJ2-3, with no clear D. The CDR3 contains 13 residues. Trimming left V 7 bases short and J 4 bases short, with 12 bases between. Germline assignment: CDR1 SEHNR and CDR2 FQNEAQ (reference sequence).

This chain uses TRBV7-2 with TRBJ2-5, with a weak D call TRBD2 (6 bases). V was clipped by 4 bases and J by 7 bases, with 16 bases between them. CDR3 length: 14 amino acids. Germline V gives CDR1 SGHTA, CDR2 FQGNSA. CDR3 sequence: CASSSGTYGVTQYF. CDR3 nucleotides: TGTGCCAGCAGCTCAGGGACTTATGGGGTGACCCAGTACTTC.

Worth noting for this clonotype: The germline gene is not matched at one end of the junction; a read error may be the cause. V gene TRBV20-1 combines with J gene TRBJ2-1; 12 bases align to TRBD2. Per germline, CDR1 DFQATT and CDR2 SNEGSKA (reference sequence). CDR3 size: 18 residues. CDR3 amino acids: CCARGASGRATSYNEQFF. The CDR3 DNA follows: TGCTGTGCTAGAGGGGCTAGCGGGAGGGCCACGTCCTACAATGAGCAGTTCTTC.

This chain links TRBV30 with TRBJ2-3; the match to TRBD2 covers 8 bases. In germline, CDR1 is GTSNPN, CDR2 SVGIG (reference sequence). V shed 2 bases, J shed 9 bases, and the junction held 7 bases outside the gene matches. The CDR3 totals 13 residues. The CDR3 here is CAWSTSRGGTQYF. The CDR3 bases are TGTGCCTGGAGTACATCACGCGGGGGGACGCAGTATTTT.

The J gene is TRBJ2-7, the V gene TRBV5-6; no reliable D call. The CDR3 consists of 14 residues. Germline lookup yields CDR1 SGHDT and CDR2 YYEEEE. Trimming took 6 bases from V and 0 from J, leaving 13 bases between them. CDR3 in amino acids: CASTDLTSSYEQYF. For the CDR3, the DNA is TGTGCCAGCACCGACCTAACTTCCTCCTACGAGCAGTACTTC. Full variable domain (remainder filled in from reference TRBV5-6 and TRBJ2-7): DAGVTQSPTHLIKTRGQQVTLRCSPKSGHDTVSWYQQALGQGPQFIFQYYEEEERQRGNFPDRFSGHQFPNYSSELNVNALLLGDSALYLCASTDLTSSYEQYFGPGTRLTVT.

J is TRBJ1-1 and V is TRBV28; maybe TRBD1 (6 bases). CDR3 length equals 14 residues. The germline V gene has CDR1 MDHEN and CDR2 SYDVKM. The ends were cut back, 6 bases at V and 4 bases at J, with 15 bases in the middle. The CDR3 bases are TGTGCCAGCAGAAAGGGGGGGAGGATCACTGAAGCTTTCTTT. This codes for CASRKGGRITEAFF.

There are many counts of this clonotype. V gene TRBV3-1 combines with J gene TRBJ2-5; D possibly corresponds to TRBD1 (6 bases). Trimming removed 1 base at V and 1 base at J, with 7 bases between. The CDR3 runs 14 residues. Looked up from germline, CDR1 is LGHDT and CDR2 is YNNKEL (reference sequence). The CDR3: CASSQGRGQETQYF. The CDR3 DNA reads as TGTGCCAGCAGCCAAGGCAGGGGCCAAGAGACCCAGTACTTC.

This chain joins TRBV5-4 and TRBJ2-1, with D uncertain. CDR3 length: 15 residues. V gave up 2 bases and J gave up 5 bases, with 14 bases separating them. In germline, CDR1 is SGHNT, CDR2 YYREEE (reference sequence). CDR3 amino acids: CASSFRPVSHNEQFF. The CDR3 coding sequence is TGTGCCAGCAGCTTCAGACCTGTGAGTCACAATGAGCAGTTCTTC.

The V gene is TRBV20-1, the J gene TRBJ1-5; D is possibly TRBD1 (5 bases). The CDR3 spans 13 residues. Looked up from germline, CDR1 is DFQATT and CDR2 is SNEGSKA (reference sequence). V was shortened by 2 bases and J by 7 bases, with 12 bases between the two germline ends. For the CDR3, the DNA is TGCAGTGCTAGACGGGGACCAATGCAGCCCCAGCATTTT. It specifies CSARRGPMQPQHF.

This clonotype has more than one count but fewer than ten. V is TRBV7-2 and J is TRBJ1-5; no firm D call. The CDR3 has 15 amino acids. From germline, CDR1 is SGHTA and CDR2 FQGNSA. Trimming shortened V by 1 base and J by 4 bases, and 11 bases separated the two germline ends. CDR3 residues: CASSLEGTANQPQHF. CDR3 bases: TGTGCCAGCAGCTTAGAGGGCACAGCGAATCAGCCCCAGCATTTT.